This T cell receptor beta chain derives from a study of control samples from healthy donors and cancer patients. Assay: immunoSEQ multiplex PCR; the TCRdb copy retains only in-frame clones and omits some. The table shows about 180,000 clones, with around 87% occurring only once. This clone was detected only a few times. The CDR3 has 15 residues. With 4 bases removed from V and 5 bases from J, the gap between germline ends came to 17 bases. The germline V gene encodes CDR1 MNHEY and CDR2 SVGAGI. This receptor was taken from a woman aged 45-60 years in good health. The sample was blood. The chain recombines TRBV6-5 with TRBJ1-1; D possibly corresponds to TRBD1 (5 bases). The CDR3: CASSLTDSKGTEAFF. In DNA, the CDR3 is TGTGCCAGCAGTTTAACTGACAGTAAAGGGACTGAAGCTTTCTTT.